The 22 T cell receptor beta chains given below trace back to one sample, sequenced in a study of blood T cells in healthy people across ages. A sample-barcoded 5' primer and a J-beta primer mix were used in a second PCR of about 6 to 11 cycles. TCRdb fed the 5' RACE reads into MiXCR, producing one record per CDR3 protein. The sample yields roughly 1.5 million distinct CDR3 sequences, approximately 43% seen once. The material sequenced was blood. The receptors here all came from a woman between 18 and 30 years old in good health.

The rearrangement uses TRBV3-1 and TRBJ2-7, with TRBD1 identical over 8 bases. In germline, CDR1 is LGHDT, CDR2 YNNKEL (reference sequence). This CDR3 comprises 13 residues. Unmatched junction bases numbered 7, after V lost 6 bases and J lost 6 bases. CDR3 bases: TGTGCCAGCAGACAAACAGGGGGAAGCGAGCAGTACTTC. Its translation is CASRQTGGSEQYF.

In this sample, this clonotype turned up a few times. The chain recombines TRBV29-1 with TRBJ2-2; D is unresolved. V lost 2 bases and J 5 bases, leaving 3 bases between the germline ends. The CDR3 has 11 amino acids. Germline V gene sequence: CDR1 SQVTM, CDR2 ANQGSEA. DNA of the CDR3: TGCAGCGTTGAAAGGACCGGGGAGCTGTTTTTT. Translation: CSVERTGELFF.

Regarding this clonotype: This may be a read error, as it is one base from a much larger clone. This rearrangement joins TRBV25-1 to TRBJ2-5, with D uncertain. Per the germline V gene, CDR1 is MGHDK and CDR2 is SYGVNS. This CDR3 spans 13 amino acids. V lost 4 bases to trimming and J lost 5 bases, with 11 bases between them. The CDR3 sequence: CASSGKGRETQYF. The DNA of the CDR3 is TGTGCCAGCAGTGGTAAGGGAAGGGAGACCCAGTACTTC.

The V and J genes are TRBV7-2 and TRBJ1-2; D ambiguous. CDR3 length: 15 amino acids. The V and J ends lost 5 bases and 0 bases respectively, with 13 bases between them. The V gene's germline CDR1 is SGHTA and CDR2 FQGNSA. The CDR3 sequence: CASSDVRYTNYGYTF. The CDR3, as DNA: TGTGCCAGCAGCGACGTCAGATATACTAACTATGGCTACACCTTC. The full variable domain, rest sourced from reference TRBV7-2 and TRBJ1-2, is GAGVSQSPSNKVTEKGKDVELRCDPISGHTALYWYRQSLGQGLEFLIYFQGNSAPDKSGLPSDRFSAERTGGSVSTLTIQRTQQEDSAVYLCASSDVRYTNYGYTFGSGTRLTVV.

This clonotype was observed a handful of times. The chain carries TRBV6-2 or TRBV6-3 and TRBJ2-7, with 9 bases matching TRBD2. Germline-derived CDR1 and CDR2 are MNHEY and SVGEGT. The CDR3 is 15 residues long. The ends lost 8 bases at V and 4 bases at J; junction bases unmatched: 12. In DNA form, the CDR3 reads TGTGCCAGCGCCTCGCCGGGACTAGCATTGTACGAGCAGTACTTC. Its protein is CASASPGLALYEQYF.

Comments on this clonotype: A read error may produce the germline difference seen at one junction end. The chain uses TRBV14 and TRBJ1-2; 11 positions match TRBD1. This CDR3 comprises 15 residues. Per germline, CDR1 SGHDN and CDR2 FVKESK. As DNA, the CDR3 is TGTGCCAGCAGCCCCCGGGACAGGGGGTTGAGTGGCTACACCTTT. Its protein is CASSPRDRGLSGYTF.

This clonotype was counted once. The V gene is TRBV25-1, the J gene TRBJ2-1, with 8 positions matching TRBD2. Germline V lookup: CDR1 MGHDK, CDR2 SYGVNS. J lost 7 bases, V lost 6 bases, and 8 bases had no gene match. The CDR3 has 14 amino acids. The CDR3 is CASRRDGGRNEQFF. Here the CDR3 DNA reads TGTGCCAGCAGGAGGGACGGCGGGAGGAATGAGCAGTTCTTC.

This chain joins TRBV7-9 and TRBJ1-4; TRBD1 is a possible D gene (5 bases). V gave up 1 base and J gave up 7 bases, with 13 bases separating them. This CDR3 is 15 amino acids long. Germline CDR1 is SEHNR and CDR2 is FQNEAQ (reference sequence). CDR3 coding DNA: TGTGCCAGCAGCTTAGGGGGACCTCGTGGTGAAAAACTGTTTTTT. Amino acids: CASSLGGPRGEKLFF.

The chain employs TRBV29-1 and TRBJ2-5; a weak D match, TRBD2 (7 bases). V lost 4 bases and J lost 11, with 23 bases in between. The germline CDR1 and CDR2 sequences are SQVTM and ANQGSEA. The CDR3 totals 14 residues. The DNA of the CDR3 is TGCAGCGTTGCCGGGGGGCAGGCGAGCCATGAGCAGTACTTC. This codes for CSVAGGQASHEQYF.

The rearrangement links TRBV20-1 to TRBJ2-1, with TRBD2 matching over 13 bases. This CDR3 contains 15 residues. Germline-derived CDR1 and CDR2 are DFQATT and SNEGSKA (reference sequence). V trimming: 6 bases; J trimming: 10 bases; junction bases outside the gene matches: 12. CDR3 DNA sequence: TGCAGTGCGCAAGGACTAGCGGGGGCAACCTACGAGCAGTTCTTC. Protein product: CSAQGLAGATYEQFF.

This clonotype was seen more than once but under ten times. This chain uses TRBV28 with TRBJ2-7, with D uncertain. CDR1 is MDHEN, CDR2 SYDVKM, per germline. The CDR3 sequence is 12 residues long. The ends were cut back, 3 bases at V and 3 bases at J, with 6 bases in the middle. The CDR3 sequence is CASSFKVYEQYF. Written as DNA, the CDR3 is TGTGCCAGCAGTTTCAAAGTCTACGAGCAGTACTTC. Combining the CDR3 with reference TRBV28 and TRBJ2-7 gives the whole variable domain DVKVTQSSRYLVKRTGEKVFLECVQDMDHENMFWYRQDPGLGLRLIYFSYDVKMKEKGDIPEGYSVSREKKERFSLILESASTNQTSMYLCASSFKVYEQYFGPGTRLTVT.

A note on this clonotype: The germline gene is not matched at one end of the junction; a read error may be the cause. The DNA of the CDR3 is TGCAGTGCTAGAGAAGGGGGCCCGAACACCGAGGAGCTGTTTTTT. As protein: CSAREGGPNTEELFF. The chain employs TRBV20-1 and TRBJ2-2, with 7 bases identical to TRBD1. The CDR3 covers 15 residues. Germline lookup yields CDR1 DFQATT and CDR2 SNEGSKA (reference sequence).

The chain has TRBV20-1 and TRBJ2-1; 9 nucleotides align to TRBD1. Germline V gene sequence: CDR1 DFQATT, CDR2 SNEGSKA (reference sequence). V was clipped by 1 base and J by 10 bases; unmatched bases: 5. The CDR3 length is 13 residues. In nucleotides, the CDR3 is TGCAGTGCTAGAGGGGACAGGGTTGGCGAGCAGTTCTTC. Protein sequence: CSARGDRVGEQFF.

This clonotype was detected only a few times. The rearrangement uses TRBV27 and TRBJ1-5; D is ambiguous. CDR1 and CDR2 from the germline V gene are MNHEY and SMNVEV (reference sequence). Trimming shortened V by 3 bases and J by 4 bases, and 7 bases separated the two germline ends. The CDR3 extends over 13 amino acids. The CDR3 bases are TGTGCCAGCAGTTTTCAGGCGAATCAGCCCCAGCATTTT. This encodes CASSFQANQPQHF.

The gene calls are TRBV12-3 or TRBV12-4 and TRBJ2-2; D might be TRBD2 (6 bases). The CDR3 length is 17 residues. V lost 3 bases, J lost 2 bases, and 16 bases lay in between. The CDR3 sequence: CASSLREVVRNTGELFF. CDR3 sequence (DNA): TGTGCCAGCAGTTTGAGGGAGGTCGTACGTAACACCGGGGAGCTGTTTTTT.

This clonotype was seen more than once but under ten times. The rearrangement uses TRBV5-1 and TRBJ1-4, with 11 nucleotides matching TRBD1. CDR1 and CDR2 (germline): SGHRS, YFSETQ. The trim removed 3 bases at V and 8 bases at J, leaving 9 bases unmatched. This CDR3 spans 16 amino acids. In DNA, the CDR3 is TGCGCCAGCAGCTCCGGGACAGGGGGTTTATTGGAAAAACTGTTTTTT. It encodes CASSSGTGGLLEKLFF. The full variable domain, in which reference TRBV5-1 and TRBJ1-4 provide the parts outside the CDR3, is KAGVTQTPRYLIKTRGQQVTLSCSPISGHRSVSWYQQTPGQGLQFLFEYFSETQRNKGNFPGRFSGRQFSNSRSEMNVSTLELGDSALYLCASSSGTGGLLEKLFFGSGTQLSVL.

The chain is built from TRBV4-1 and TRBJ1-1; D is possibly TRBD1 (6 bases). V dropped 0 bases and J dropped 6 bases, with 14 bases sitting between them. The CDR3 extends over 15 amino acids. Germline lookup yields CDR1 MGHRA and CDR2 YSYEKL. The CDR3 is CASSQDQVDRPEAFF. The CDR3 DNA follows: TGCGCCAGCAGCCAAGATCAGGTCGACAGGCCTGAAGCTTTCTTT.

The chain combines TRBV20-1 with TRBJ2-4; TRBD1 aligns across 7 bases. The J segment lost 8 bases and the V segment lost 5 bases, leaving 6 bases of the junction unmatched. The CDR3 runs 12 residues. Germline assignment: CDR1 DFQATT and CDR2 SNEGSKA (reference sequence). CDR3 in amino acids: CSAERQGDIQYF. The CDR3 region has the DNA TGCAGTGCTGAGAGACAGGGAGACATTCAGTACTTC.

The chain is built from TRBV9 and TRBJ2-7, with no clear D. The ends were cut back, 0 bases at V and 1 base at J, with 8 bases in the middle. Germline V CDR1 and CDR2: SGDLS, YYNGEE. CDR3 length: 14 residues. The CDR3, as DNA: TGTGCCAGCAGCGTAGACAGTAAATCCTACGAGCAGTACTTC. Protein product: CASSVDSKSYEQYF.

The V and J genes are TRBV6-6 and TRBJ2-5, with D uncertain. Germline V gene sequence: CDR1 MNHNY, CDR2 SVGAGI (reference sequence). The CDR3 spans 14 residues. The V end lost 5 bases, the J end lost 1 base, and 11 bases lay between the germline ends. The CDR3 sequence: CASSGSSRQETQYF. The CDR3 coding sequence is TGTGCCAGCAGTGGGTCCTCGCGCCAAGAGACCCAGTACTTC.

The gene calls are TRBV7-2 and TRBJ2-1; unclear D gene. Germline V gives CDR1 SGHTA, CDR2 FQGNSA. The CDR3 has 14 residues. Trimming removed 5 bases from V and 6 bases from J, with 14 bases in between. In nucleotides, the CDR3 is TGTGCCAGCAGCCTAGAGCCTTTGATCAATGAGCAGTTCTTC. Protein product: CASSLEPLINEQFF. Full variable domain (outside the CDR3, taken from reference TRBV7-2 and TRBJ2-1): GAGVSQSPSNKVTEKGKDVELRCDPISGHTALYWYRQSLGQGLEFLIYFQGNSAPDKSGLPSDRFSAERTGGSVSTLTIQRTQQEDSAVYLCASSLEPLINEQFFGPGTRLTVL.

The chain has TRBV14 and TRBJ1-6; unclear D gene. V lost 4 bases and J lost 9, with 13 bases in between. Germline lookup yields CDR1 SGHDN and CDR2 FVKESK. This CDR3 region has 14 residues. CDR3 sequence reads: CASSRWEGASPLHF. CDR3 bases: TGTGCCAGCAGCCGGTGGGAGGGCGCTTCACCCCTCCACTTT.